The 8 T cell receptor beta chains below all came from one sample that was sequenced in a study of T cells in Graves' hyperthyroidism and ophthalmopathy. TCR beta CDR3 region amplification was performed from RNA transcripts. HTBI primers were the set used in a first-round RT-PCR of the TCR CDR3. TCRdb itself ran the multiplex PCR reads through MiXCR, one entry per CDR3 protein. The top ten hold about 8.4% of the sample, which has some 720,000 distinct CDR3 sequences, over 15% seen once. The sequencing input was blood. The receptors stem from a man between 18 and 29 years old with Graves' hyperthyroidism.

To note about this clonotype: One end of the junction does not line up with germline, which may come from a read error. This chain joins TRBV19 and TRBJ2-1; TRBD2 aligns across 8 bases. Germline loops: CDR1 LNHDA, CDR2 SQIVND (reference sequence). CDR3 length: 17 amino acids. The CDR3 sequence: CACSSRGAGASYNEQFF. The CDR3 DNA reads TGTGCCTGTAGTAGCCGGGGAGCGGGAGCGTCCTACAATGAGCAGTTCTTC. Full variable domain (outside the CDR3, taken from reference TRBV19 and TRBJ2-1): DGGITQSPKYLFRKEGQNVTLSCEQNLNHDAMYWYRQDPGQGLRLIYYSQIVNDFQKGDIAEGYSVSREKKESFPLTVTSAQKNPTAFYLCACSSRGAGASYNEQFFGPGTRLTVL.

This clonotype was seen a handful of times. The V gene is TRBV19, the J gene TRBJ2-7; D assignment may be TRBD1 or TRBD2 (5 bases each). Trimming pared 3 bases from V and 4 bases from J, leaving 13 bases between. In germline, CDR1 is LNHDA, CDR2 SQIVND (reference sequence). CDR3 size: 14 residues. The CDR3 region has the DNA TGTGCCAGTAGTATGTTTGGGGGAGTGTACGAGCAGTACTTC. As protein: CASSMFGGVYEQYF. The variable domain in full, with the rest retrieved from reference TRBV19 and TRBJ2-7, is DGGITQSPKYLFRKEGQNVTLSCEQNLNHDAMYWYRQDPGQGLRLIYYSQIVNDFQKGDIAEGYSVSREKKESFPLTVTSAQKNPTAFYLCASSMFGGVYEQYFGPGTRLTVT.

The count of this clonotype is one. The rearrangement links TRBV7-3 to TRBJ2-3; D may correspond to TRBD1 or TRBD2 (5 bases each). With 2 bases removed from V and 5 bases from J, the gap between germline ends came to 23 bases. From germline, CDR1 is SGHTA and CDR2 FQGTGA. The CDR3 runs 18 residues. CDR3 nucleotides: TGTGCCAGCAGCTTATCTCAGGGCATCGTGAGGGCGGGAGATACGCAGTATTTT. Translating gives CASSLSQGIVRAGDTQYF.

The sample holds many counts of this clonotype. In DNA form, the CDR3 reads TGTGCCAGCAGTTTATGGGGGGCTGAAGCTTTCTTT. Its translation: CASSLWGAEAFF. The gene calls are TRBV28 and TRBJ1-1; a weak D match, TRBD1 (5 bases). The CDR3 contains 12 residues. V dropped 0 bases and J dropped 6 bases, with 5 bases sitting between them. The germline V gene has CDR1 MDHEN and CDR2 SYDVKM.

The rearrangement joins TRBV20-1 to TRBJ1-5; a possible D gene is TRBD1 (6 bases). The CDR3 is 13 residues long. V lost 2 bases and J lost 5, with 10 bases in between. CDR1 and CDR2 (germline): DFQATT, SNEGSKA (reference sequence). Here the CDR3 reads CSARLGAHQPQHF. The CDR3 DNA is TGCAGTGCTAGACTGGGGGCCCATCAGCCCCAGCATTTT.

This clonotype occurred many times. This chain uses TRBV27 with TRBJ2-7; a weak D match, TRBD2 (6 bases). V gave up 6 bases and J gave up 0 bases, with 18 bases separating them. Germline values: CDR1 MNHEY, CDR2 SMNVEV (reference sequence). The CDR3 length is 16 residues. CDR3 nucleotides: TGTGCCAGCAGGACTTGGGGAGCGGGCCTCTCCTACGAGCAGTACTTC. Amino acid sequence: CASRTWGAGLSYEQYF.

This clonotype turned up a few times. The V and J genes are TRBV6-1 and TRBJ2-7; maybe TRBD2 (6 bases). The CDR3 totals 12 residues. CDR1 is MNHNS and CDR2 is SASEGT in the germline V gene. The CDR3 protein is CVISSALGEQYF. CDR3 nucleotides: TGTGTCATTTCTAGCGCGCTAGGCGAGCAGTACTTC.

The CDR3 here is CASIMTGTNYGYTF. In DNA form, the CDR3 reads TGTGCCAGCATCATGACAGGCACCAACTATGGCTACACCTTC. This chain uses TRBV5-6 with TRBJ1-2; TRBD1 is a possible D gene (6 bases). The CDR3 length is 14 residues. Germline values: CDR1 SGHDT, CDR2 YYEEEE. V gave up 6 bases and J gave up 2 bases, with 14 bases separating them.